One sample yielded the 24 T cell receptor beta chains listed below, sequenced in a study of cytomegalovirus exposure and HLA in healthy donors. PCR used 60 Vbeta primers and 13 Jbeta primers. Measured with immunoSEQ multiplex PCR; TCRdb has only the in-frame clones, and not every one. This table holds 100,000 to 150,000 clones, about two thirds found once. The specimen was PBMCs. The source is a young man in good health and CMV-seronegative.

The chain employs TRBV30 and TRBJ2-2; TRBD2 aligns across 8 bases. CDR3 length equals 15 residues. V lost 2 bases, J lost 2 bases, and 4 bases stayed unmatched. Germline-derived CDR1 and CDR2 are GTSNPN and SVGIG (reference sequence). The CDR3 DNA reads as TGTGCCTGGAGTAAGCGGGGGCCTAACACCGGGGAGCTGTTTTTT. Protein sequence: CAWSKRGPNTGELFF.

The chain is built from TRBV18 and TRBJ2-2; TRBD1 is a possible D gene (5 bases). Per the germline V gene, CDR1 is KGHSH and CDR2 is LQKENI. V lost 2 bases and J 2 bases, leaving 12 bases between the germline ends. CDR3 length equals 16 residues. This chain's CDR3 is CASSPFSQGNTGELFF. Written as DNA, the CDR3 is TGTGCCAGCTCACCATTTTCCCAGGGTAACACCGGGGAGCTGTTTTTT.

The V gene is TRBV9, the J gene TRBJ2-7; weak D call: TRBD1 (5 bases). The CDR3 totals 15 residues. Germline V lookup: CDR1 SGDLS, CDR2 YYNGEE. Trimming removed 0 bases at V and 2 bases at J, with 12 bases between. The CDR3 nucleotides read TGTGCCAGCAGCGTAGGCTCAAGGGGCCCCTACGAGCAGTACTTC. Protein sequence: CASSVGSRGPYEQYF.

The chain combines TRBV27 with TRBJ2-2; maybe TRBD2 (7 bases). In germline, CDR1 is MNHEY, CDR2 SMNVEV (reference sequence). This CDR3 comprises 13 residues. V was shortened by 5 bases and J by 7 bases, with 11 bases between the two germline ends. CDR3 DNA: TGTGCCAGCAGTATGAGGGGGGGCGGGGAGCTGTTTTTT. Its protein is CASSMRGGGELFF.

The sample holds a few counts of this clone. The rearrangement uses TRBV6-5 and TRBJ1-5, with 7 bases that match TRBD1. This CDR3 is built from 14 residues. The V gene's germline CDR1 is MNHEY and CDR2 SVGAGI. V shed 5 bases, J shed 2 bases, and the junction held 3 bases outside the gene matches. CDR3 residues: CASSQGTGNQPQHF. CDR3 coding DNA: TGTGCCAGCAGTCAGGGGACAGGCAATCAGCCCCAGCATTTT.

Details on this clone: Other DNA sequences in the sample encode the same CDR3. The rearrangement uses TRBV7-9 and TRBJ1-5; possible D gene TRBD1, 5 bases. Germline CDR1 is SEHNR and CDR2 is FQNEAQ (reference sequence). The V and J ends lost 5 bases and 3 bases respectively, with 11 bases between them. There are 14 residues in the CDR3. In nucleotides, the CDR3 is TGTGCCAGCAGCCTGGGGCAGACCAATCAGCCCCAGCATTTT. This encodes CASSLGQTNQPQHF.

The rearrangement joins TRBV1 to TRBJ2-5; TRBD2 was called by the table and not checked on the DNA. TRBV1 is a pseudogene. This CDR3 has 13 amino acids. The CDR3 DNA sequence: TGCACCAGCCTAATCACTAGCGTGGAGACCCAGTACTTC. Protein product: CTSLITSVETQYF.

This clone was detected only once. CDR3 in amino acids: CAWTGHFFGTDTQYF. CDR3 bases: TGTGCCTGGACCGGACACTTTTTCGGCACAGATACGCAGTATTTT. The chain is built from TRBV30 and TRBJ2-3, with D possibly being TRBD1 (5 bases). Germline V gene lookup returns CDR1 GTSNPN and CDR2 SVGIG (reference sequence). V shed 4 bases and J shed 1 base, with 15 bases lying between them. This CDR3 has 15 residues.

This chain uses TRBV18 with TRBJ1-2; TRBD1 agrees at 7 bases. The CDR3 totals 14 residues. Trimming cost V 8 bases and J 3 bases; bases outside gene matches: 9. CDR1 is KGHSH, CDR2 LQKENI, per germline. Here the CDR3 reads CASRVPGQYYGYTF. Written as DNA, the CDR3 is TGTGCCAGCAGGGTACCGGGACAGTACTATGGCTACACCTTC.

V usage is TRBV9 and J usage is TRBJ2-1, with 10 bases fitting TRBD2. With 1 base clipped from V and 4 bases from J, the junction kept 5 bases outside the gene matches. The CDR3 has 16 residues. Germline CDR1 and CDR2: SGDLS and YYNGEE. The CDR3 loop is CASSVIGTSEYNEQFF. DNA of the CDR3: TGTGCCAGCAGCGTAATCGGGACTAGCGAGTACAATGAGCAGTTCTTC. The whole variable domain, filled in from reference TRBV9 and TRBJ2-1, reads DSGVTQTPKHLITATGQRVTLRCSPRSGDLSVYWYQQSLDQGLQFLIQYYNGEERAKGNILERFSAQQFPDLHSELNLSSLELGDSALYFCASSVIGTSEYNEQFFGPGTRLTVL.

The chain carries TRBV28 and TRBJ2-7, with D tentatively TRBD1 (5 bases). The CDR3 spans 14 residues. CDR1 MDHEN and CDR2 SYDVKM come from the germline V gene. V was cut by 6 bases and J by 3 bases, with 15 bases left in between. The DNA for the CDR3 is TGTGCCAGCAGCCCTGGGAACAGGTTCTACGAGCAGTACTTC. Its translation is CASSPGNRFYEQYF.

This chain connects TRBV2 to TRBJ2-3; 13 bases line up with TRBD2. This CDR3 region has 16 residues. The J segment lost 1 base and the V segment lost 4 bases, leaving 2 bases of the junction unmatched. Per the germline V gene, CDR1 is SNHLY and CDR2 is FYNNEI. In DNA form, the CDR3 reads TGTGCCAGCAGTGGGGGGACTAGCGGGGGCACAGATACGCAGTATTTT. Amino acid sequence: CASSGGTSGGTDTQYF.

The chain has TRBV4-1 and TRBJ2-7, with 7 bases identical to TRBD1. The CDR3 loop spans 12 amino acids. CDR1 and CDR2 from the germline V gene are MGHRA and YSYEKL. Trimming at V came to 6 bases and at J to 3 bases, leaving 2 bases not matched to a gene. This CDR3 is CASSGDSYEQYF. The CDR3, as DNA: TGCGCCAGCAGTGGGGACAGCTACGAGCAGTACTTC.

Comment on this clone: The junction does not match germline at one end; this may be a read error. J is TRBJ2-3 and V is TRBV7-9, with TRBD1 identical over 7 bases. CDR1 SEHNR and CDR2 FQNEAQ come from the germline V gene (reference sequence). The CDR3 spans 12 residues. CDR3 nucleotides: TGTTCCAGCAGCTTACATGACAGGGATGGGTATTTT. Amino acids: CSSSLHDRDGYF.

V gene TRBV11-2 combines with J gene TRBJ2-5; 13 positions agree with TRBD2. The CDR3 runs to 18 residues. Per germline, CDR1 SGHAT and CDR2 FQNNGV. V shed 4 bases and J 5 bases; nucleotides not matched to a gene: 13. In nucleotides, the CDR3 is TGTGCCAGCAGCTCGGGACTAGCGGGGACGTTGATTGGGGAGACCCAGTACTTC. Its protein product is CASSSGLAGTLIGETQYF. Variable domain in full (rest from reference TRBV11-2 and TRBJ2-5): EAGVAQSPRYKIIEKRQSVAFWCNPISGHATLYWYQQILGQGPKLLIQFQNNGVVDDSQLPKDRFSAERLKGVDSTLKIQPAKLEDSAVYLCASSSGLAGTLIGETQYFGPGTRLLVL.

The chain uses TRBV27 and TRBJ2-5, with 7 bases lining up with TRBD1. The end of the DNA is better explained by TRBJ2-7, so the J call may be wrong. CDR3 length: 16 residues. Per the germline V gene, CDR1 is MNHEY and CDR2 is SMNVEV (reference sequence). Here the CDR3 DNA reads TGTGCCAGCCACCGCGGACAGGACTTGAGCTCCTACGAGCAGTACTTC. It yields the protein CASHRGQDLSSYEQYF.

V is TRBV27 and J is TRBJ2-7, with D possibly TRBD2 on 5 matching bases. The length of the CDR3 is 14 residues. The V gene lost 2 bases and the J gene lost 0 bases, with 8 bases spanning the gap. Germline CDR1 is MNHEY and CDR2 is SMNVEV (reference sequence). The CDR3 coding sequence is TGTGCCAGCAGTTTAGTGGGGAGCTCCTACGAGCAGTACTTC. Translation gives CASSLVGSSYEQYF.

The sample holds one count of this clone. The chain uses TRBV13 and TRBJ2-1, with 9 bases identical to TRBD1. Germline V lookup: CDR1 PRHDT, CDR2 FYEKMQ (reference sequence). The CDR3 sequence is 16 residues long. V was clipped by 5 bases and J by 2 bases; unmatched bases: 7. CDR3 sequence: CASSPPGTGTYNEQFF. CDR3 coding DNA: TGTGCCAGCAGCCCACCGGGGACAGGGACCTACAATGAGCAGTTCTTC.

The chain couples TRBV5-4 to TRBJ2-4; D might be TRBD2 (6 bases). CDR3 size: 16 residues. V gave up 0 bases and J gave up 0 bases, with 10 bases separating them. Germline CDR1 and CDR2: SGHNT and YYREEE (reference sequence). The CDR3 nucleotides read TGTGCCAGCAGCTTGGGTCAGGGACTAGCCAAAAACATTCAGTACTTC. This translates into CASSLGQGLAKNIQYF. Based on the CDR3 plus reference TRBV5-4 and TRBJ2-4, the full variable domain is ETGVTQSPTHLIKTRGQQVTLRCSSQSGHNTVSWYQQALGQGPQFIFQYYREEENGRGNFPPRFSGLQFPNYSSELNVNALELDDSALYLCASSLGQGLAKNIQYFGAGTRLSVL.

This chain links TRBV28 with TRBJ2-5; 7 bases fit TRBD2. The V segment lost 0 bases and the J segment 6 bases; nucleotides outside the gene matches: 7. The length of the CDR3 is 15 residues. The germline gives CDR1 MDHEN, CDR2 SYDVKM. The CDR3 is CASSLWSSGSKTQYF. In DNA, the CDR3 is TGTGCCAGCAGTTTATGGAGTAGCGGGTCAAAGACCCAGTACTTC.

The J gene is TRBJ2-5, the V gene TRBV5-1, with 10 bases that match TRBD2. V was pared by 4 bases and J by 5 bases, with 11 bases of the junction left unmatched. Germline V gene data show CDR1 as SGHRS and CDR2 as YFSETQ. This CDR3 spans 16 amino acids. CDR3 bases: TGCGCCAGCAGCCTTCTAGCGGGGGCGCAGGCGGAGACCCAGTACTTC. As protein: CASSLLAGAQAETQYF.

V and J are TRBV6-5 and TRBJ2-7; D ambiguous. The CDR3 runs to 13 residues. Germline V CDR1 and CDR2: MNHEY, SVGAGI. The V gene lost 0 bases and the J gene lost 5 bases, with 8 bases spanning the gap. CDR3 DNA: TGTGCCAGCAGTTACTCGGAGTATAACGAGCAGTACTTC. It specifies CASSYSEYNEQYF.

This clone was counted only a few times. Here the CDR3 reads CASSQDAGGSYNEQFF. CDR3 nucleotide sequence: TGCGCCAGCAGCCAAGACGCGGGGGGTTCCTACAATGAGCAGTTCTTC. The chain carries TRBV4-3 and TRBJ2-1, with 8 nucleotides matching TRBD2. Germline V gene sequence: CDR1 LGHNA, CDR2 YSLEER. The V segment lost 0 bases and the J segment 1 base; nucleotides outside the gene matches: 2. This CDR3 region has 16 residues.

V usage is TRBV5-1 and J usage is TRBJ1-1, with D perhaps matching TRBD1 (5 bases). This CDR3 is built from 13 residues. Per germline, CDR1 SGHRS and CDR2 YFSETQ. Trimming shortened V by 7 bases and J by 4 bases, and 14 bases separated the two germline ends. CDR3 sequence (DNA): TGCGCCAGCGCAGCTATGGGGGGCACTGAAGCTTTCTTT. It specifies CASAAMGGTEAFF.